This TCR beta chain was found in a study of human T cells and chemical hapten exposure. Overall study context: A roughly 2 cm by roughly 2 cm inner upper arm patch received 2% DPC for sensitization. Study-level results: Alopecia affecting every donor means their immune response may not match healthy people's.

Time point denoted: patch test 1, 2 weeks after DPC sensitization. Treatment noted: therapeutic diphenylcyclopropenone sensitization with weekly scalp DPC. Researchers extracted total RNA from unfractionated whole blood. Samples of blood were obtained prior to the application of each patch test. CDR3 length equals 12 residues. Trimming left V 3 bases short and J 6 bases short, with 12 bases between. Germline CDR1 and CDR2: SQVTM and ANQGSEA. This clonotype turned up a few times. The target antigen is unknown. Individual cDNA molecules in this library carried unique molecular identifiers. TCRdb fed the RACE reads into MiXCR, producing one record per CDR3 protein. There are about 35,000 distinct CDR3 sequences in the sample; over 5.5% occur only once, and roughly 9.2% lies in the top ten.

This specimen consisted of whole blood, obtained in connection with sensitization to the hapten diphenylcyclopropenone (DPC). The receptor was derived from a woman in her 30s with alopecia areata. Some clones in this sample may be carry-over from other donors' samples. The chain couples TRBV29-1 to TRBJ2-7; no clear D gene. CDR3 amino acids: CSVEADAREQYF. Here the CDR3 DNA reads TGCAGCGTTGAGGCGGACGCTCGCGAGCAGTACTTC.